The clone carrying this TCR beta chain was recorded only once. The entry originates in a study of blood T cell repertoires in COVID-19. The CDR3 consists of 15 residues. In germline, CDR1 is SGDLS, CDR2 YYNGEE. Trimming took off 2 bases at V and 3 bases at J, with 14 bases between the two ends. The method was immunoSEQ multiplex PCR; TCRdb's version includes in-frame clones alone and lacks a portion of them. This sample has 230,000 or so clones; just over 85% occur once, and the top ten carry roughly 3.4%. The sequence came from a middle-aged woman with acute COVID-19. The sequencing sample was made of PBMCs or T cells enriched from blood (not recorded which). This chain links TRBV9 with TRBJ2-5, with a tentative D call TRBD2 (6 bases). This chain's CDR3 is CASSVGGTFKETQYF. The CDR3, as DNA: TGTGCCAGCAGCGTTGGCGGGACTTTTAAAGAGACCCAGTACTTC.